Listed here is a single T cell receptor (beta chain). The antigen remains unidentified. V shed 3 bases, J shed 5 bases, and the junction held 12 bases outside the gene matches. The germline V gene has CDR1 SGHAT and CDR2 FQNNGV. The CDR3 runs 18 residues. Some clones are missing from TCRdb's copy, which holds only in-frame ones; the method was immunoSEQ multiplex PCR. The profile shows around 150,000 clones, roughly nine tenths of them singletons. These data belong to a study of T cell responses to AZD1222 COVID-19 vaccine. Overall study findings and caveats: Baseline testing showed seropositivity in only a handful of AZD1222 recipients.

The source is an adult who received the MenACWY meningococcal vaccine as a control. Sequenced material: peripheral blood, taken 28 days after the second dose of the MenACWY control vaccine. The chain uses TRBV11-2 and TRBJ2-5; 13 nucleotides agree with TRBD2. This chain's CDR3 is CASSFRGGLAGTRETQYF. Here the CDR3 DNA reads TGTGCCAGCAGCTTTAGAGGGGGACTAGCGGGGACCCGGGAGACCCAGTACTTC.